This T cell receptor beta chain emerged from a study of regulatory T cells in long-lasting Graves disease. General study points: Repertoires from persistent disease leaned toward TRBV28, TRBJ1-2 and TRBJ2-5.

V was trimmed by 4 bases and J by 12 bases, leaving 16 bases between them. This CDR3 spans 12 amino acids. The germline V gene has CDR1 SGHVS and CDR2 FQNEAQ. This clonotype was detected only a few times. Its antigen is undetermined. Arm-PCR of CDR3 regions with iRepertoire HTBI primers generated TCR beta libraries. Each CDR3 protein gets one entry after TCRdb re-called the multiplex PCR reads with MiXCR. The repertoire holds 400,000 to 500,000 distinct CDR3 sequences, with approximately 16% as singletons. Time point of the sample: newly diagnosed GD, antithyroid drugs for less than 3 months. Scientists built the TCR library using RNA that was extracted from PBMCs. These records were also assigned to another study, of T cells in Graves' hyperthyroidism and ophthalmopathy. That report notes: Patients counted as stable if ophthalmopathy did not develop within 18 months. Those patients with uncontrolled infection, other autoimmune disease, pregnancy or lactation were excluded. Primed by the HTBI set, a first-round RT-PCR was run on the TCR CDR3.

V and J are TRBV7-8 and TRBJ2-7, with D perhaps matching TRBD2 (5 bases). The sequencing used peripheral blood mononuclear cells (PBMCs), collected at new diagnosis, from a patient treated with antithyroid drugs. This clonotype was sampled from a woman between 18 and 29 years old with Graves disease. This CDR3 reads CASSSRTVRMYF. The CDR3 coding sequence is TGTGCCAGCAGCTCGCGGACTGTCAGGATGTACTTC.